Sequencing of this T cell receptor beta chain was carried out in a study of OX40 agonist ivuxolimab in advanced cancers. As for the study in general: The treatment was a fully human IgG2 OX40 agonist, ivuxolimab.

Repertoires were generated with immunoSEQ multiplex PCR, while TCRdb's copy carries only in-frame clones and drops some. The table shows 30,000 to 35,000 clones, with 75% to 90% occurring only once. This clone was detected only a few times. Germline V gene lookup returns CDR1 SQVTM and CDR2 ANQGSEA. The CDR3 consists of 15 residues. V was pared by 3 bases and J by 9 bases, with 13 bases of the junction left unmatched. This chain joins TRBV29-1 and TRBJ2-1; 8 nucleotides align to TRBD2. The source material was CD4+ or CD8+ T cells sorted from blood, sampled in a trial of the OX40 agonist ivuxolimab. The sequence was obtained from an adult with an advanced solid tumor such as melanoma, head and neck, liver or kidney cancer. The CDR3 DNA follows: TGCAGCGTTGACTTGGTACTAGCGGTAGAGGGTGAGCAGTTCTTC. This translates into CSVDLVLAVEGEQFF.